This TCR beta chain derives from a study of blood T cells in healthy people across ages. Overall study: Roughly one uniquely barcoded beta molecule per two T cells was captured.

A second PCR of roughly 7 to 11 cycles used a sample-barcoded 5' primer and a J-beta primer mix. No fewer than 2.5 million CDR3-containing paired-end reads came from each sample. TCRdb reprocessed the 5' RACE reads with MiXCR, giving one entry per CDR3 protein. The table includes 600,000 or so distinct CDR3 sequences, about 30% detected once. This CDR3 is 15 amino acids long. The germline V gene has CDR1 MNHEY and CDR2 SVGEGT. J is TRBJ2-3 and V is TRBV6-2 or TRBV6-3; no reliable D call. Specimen: blood. The TCR was taken from a woman aged 80 or older in good health. CDR3 bases: TGTGCTGGTGGAAAGGGCCTCCGGTCCACAGATACGCAGTATTTT. Its protein product is CAGGKGLRSTDTQYF.